Listed here are 29 T cell receptor beta chains from one sample, sequenced in a study of cytomegalovirus exposure and HLA in healthy donors. TCRdb's copy holds only in-frame clones and misses some; the assay was immunoSEQ multiplex PCR. The data hold roughly 64,000 clones, with roughly 95% observed a single time. Sequences were obtained from PBMCs. The receptors were sampled from a woman aged 18-29 years in good health and CMV-seropositive.

The chain employs TRBV15 and TRBJ2-6, with 7 bases lining up with TRBD1. This CDR3 is built from 20 residues. In germline, CDR1 is LNHNV, CDR2 YYDKDF (reference sequence). Trimming at V came to 0 bases and at J to 0 bases, leaving 11 bases not matched to a gene. CDR3 in DNA: TGTGCCACCAGCAGAGAGCCTATGACAGGGTTGGGCTCTGGGGCCAACGTCCTGACTTTC. This gives the protein CATSREPMTGLGSGANVLTF.

The V call is TRBV4-2, the J call TRBJ2-3; 10 positions match TRBD2. Trimming removed 1 base from V and 4 bases from J; junction bases left unmatched: 5. The CDR3 is 16 amino acids. Germline CDR1 LGHNA, CDR2 YNFKEQ. The CDR3 protein is CASSQVLAGAADTQYF. CDR3 sequence (DNA): TGTGCCAGCAGCCAAGTCCTAGCGGGGGCTGCAGATACGCAGTATTTT.

The V and J genes are TRBV7-9 and TRBJ2-1; 7 bases line up with TRBD2. CDR3 length: 16 residues. Germline CDR1 SEHNR, CDR2 FQNEAQ (reference sequence). J gave up 3 bases and V 3 bases, and 8 bases lay outside the gene matches. The CDR3 DNA reads as TGTGCCAGCAGCTTCGATCCGGGGGGAAACTACAATGAGCAGTTCTTC. It is translated as CASSFDPGGNYNEQFF. Filled out from reference TRBV7-9 and TRBJ2-1, the complete variable domain reads DTGVSQNPRHKITKRGQNVTFRCDPISEHNRLYWYRQTLGQGPEFLTYFQNEAQLEKSRLLSDRFSAERPKGSFSTLEIQRTEQGDSAMYLCASSFDPGGNYNEQFFGPGTRLTVL.

This chain connects TRBV28 to TRBJ2-7; 8 bases are shared with TRBD1. Looked up from germline, CDR1 is MDHEN and CDR2 is SYDVKM. CDR3 length equals 16 residues. Unmatched junction bases numbered 6, after V lost 2 bases and J lost 0 bases. CDR3 coding DNA: TGTGCCAGCAGTTTAAAATCCGGGACAGGCTCCTACGAGCAGTACTTC. This gives the protein CASSLKSGTGSYEQYF.

A remark on this clone: Other DNA sequences in the sample encode the same CDR3. V usage is TRBV9 and J usage is TRBJ2-1, with D tentatively TRBD2 (6 bases). Trimming pared 2 bases from V and 8 bases from J, leaving 11 bases between. This CDR3 contains 13 residues. Germline assignment: CDR1 SGDLS and CDR2 YYNGEE. CDR3 DNA sequence: TGTGCCAGCAGCGTCGGCGGCGGGGATGAGCAGTTCTTC. It yields the protein CASSVGGGDEQFF.

The chain recombines TRBV5-1 with TRBJ2-5; a possible D gene is TRBD1 (6 bases). CDR1 is SGHRS and CDR2 is YFSETQ in the germline V gene. V lost 1 base and J 1 base, leaving 8 bases between the germline ends. This CDR3 is 14 amino acids long. In DNA, the CDR3 is TGCGCCAGCAGCTTGCGGACAGTCCAAGAGACCCAGTACTTC. Translation: CASSLRTVQETQYF.

The rearrangement uses TRBV4-2 and TRBJ2-1; the match to TRBD2 covers 9 bases. The junction had 16 bases not matched to a gene; V was cut back by 6 bases and J by 7 bases. The germline gives CDR1 LGHNA, CDR2 YNFKEQ. CDR3 size: 17 residues. CDR3 sequence (DNA): TGTGCCAGCAGGCTGACTAGCGGTGGAGCTGCTTCTAATGAGCAGTTCTTC. This encodes CASRLTSGGAASNEQFF.

This chain connects TRBV28 to TRBJ2-2, with 7 bases identical to TRBD1. With 5 bases clipped from V and 6 bases from J, the junction kept 15 bases outside the gene matches. The CDR3 totals 17 residues. Germline V lookup: CDR1 MDHEN, CDR2 SYDVKM. The DNA for the CDR3 is TGTGCCAGCAGTGCCACGTCCAGGGGGTTTGAAGCCGGGGAGCTGTTTTTT. This sequence encodes CASSATSRGFEAGELFF.

The chain couples TRBV5-8 to TRBJ2-3; the match to TRBD2 covers 7 bases. CDR1 is SGHTS, CDR2 YDEGEE, per germline. The CDR3 has 17 residues. The J segment lost 4 bases and the V segment lost 5 bases, leaving 16 bases of the junction unmatched. This CDR3 reads CASSPGLLAPVADTQYF. The CDR3 DNA follows: TGTGCCAGCAGTCCGGGACTACTAGCGCCGGTGGCAGATACGCAGTATTTT.

The chain combines TRBV7-9 with TRBJ1-4; no definite D call. This CDR3 has 15 amino acids. Germline V lookup: CDR1 SEHNR, CDR2 FQNEAQ (reference sequence). Trimming pared 7 bases from V and 4 bases from J, leaving 16 bases between. This CDR3 reads CASTLIGGLNEKLFF. The CDR3 DNA follows: TGTGCCAGCACCTTGATAGGTGGGCTTAATGAAAAACTGTTTTTT.

V gene TRBV7-9 combines with J gene TRBJ2-5; 8 nucleotides agree with TRBD2. The CDR3 covers 16 residues. V lost 2 bases, J lost 4 bases, and 9 bases stayed unmatched. Germline CDR1 and CDR2: SEHNR and FQNEAQ (reference sequence). In nucleotides, the CDR3 is TGTGCCAGCAGCTTATTAGCGGGGAGACTTCTAGAGACCCAGTACTTC. This sequence encodes CASSLLAGRLLETQYF.

This sequence joins TRBV28 and TRBJ2-4; 7 bases fit TRBD1. The germline gives CDR1 MDHEN, CDR2 SYDVKM. The CDR3 has 16 amino acids. Trimming removed 5 bases from V and 0 bases from J; junction bases left unmatched: 7. The DNA for the CDR3 is TGTGCCAGCAGTCGACAGGGTGAAATAGCCAAAAACATTCAGTACTTC. Its protein product is CASSRQGEIAKNIQYF.

The chain carries TRBV5-1 and TRBJ2-7, with 7 bases identical to TRBD2. J lost 2 bases, V lost 1 base, and 9 bases had no gene match. CDR1 and CDR2 (germline): SGHRS, YFSETQ. The CDR3 has 16 amino acids. The CDR3 spells CASSLLQPGGTYEQYF. The CDR3 nucleotides are TGCGCCAGCAGCTTGTTACAGCCCGGGGGGACCTACGAGCAGTACTTC.

This clone was detected only once. The chain joins TRBV6-4 to TRBJ2-5; the match to TRBD2 covers 16 bases. This CDR3 contains 17 residues. V shed 10 bases and J 4 bases; nucleotides not matched to a gene: 12. The germline gives CDR1 MRHNA, CDR2 SNTAGT. The CDR3 sequence: CATPRGTSGGAGETQYF. Written as DNA, the CDR3 is TGTGCCACCCCACGCGGGACTAGCGGGGGGGCCGGAGAGACCCAGTACTTC.

The CDR3 DNA sequence: TGCGCCAGCAGCCATCGACTAGCGGGGGGCCAAGAGACCCAGTACTTC. This gives the protein CASSHRLAGGQETQYF. The chain combines TRBV5-1 with TRBJ2-5; 13 bases fit TRBD2. Germline values: CDR1 SGHRS, CDR2 YFSETQ. Germline trimming cut 4 bases from V and 1 base from J; bases unmatched to any gene: 4. This CDR3 is built from 16 residues. The full variable domain, completed using reference TRBV5-1 and TRBJ2-5, is KAGVTQTPRYLIKTRGQQVTLSCSPISGHRSVSWYQQTPGQGLQFLFEYFSETQRNKGNFPGRFSGRQFSNSRSEMNVSTLELGDSALYLCASSHRLAGGQETQYFGPGTRLLVL.

The chain employs TRBV4-3 and TRBJ1-1; 9 nucleotides match TRBD1. Germline V gene data show CDR1 as LGHNA and CDR2 as YSLEER. Germline trimming cut 5 bases from V and 1 base from J; bases unmatched to any gene: 5. The CDR3 is made up of 15 amino acids. The chain's CDR3 is CASSEGTGKNTEAFF. Here the CDR3 DNA reads TGCGCCAGCAGCGAGGGGACAGGGAAGAACACTGAAGCTTTCTTT.

The V call is TRBV30, the J call TRBJ1-4, with D unresolved. The germline V gene encodes CDR1 GTSNPN and CDR2 SVGIG (reference sequence). The V end lost 6 bases, the J end lost 8 bases, and 4 bases lay between the germline ends. The CDR3 spans 9 residues. CDR3 in amino acids: CACREKLFF. CDR3 coding DNA: TGTGCCTGTAGAGAAAAACTGTTTTTT.

A single count supports this clone. The chain is built from TRBV11-2 and TRBJ2-5; TRBD2 aligns across 8 bases. This CDR3 is 13 amino acids long. CDR1 SGHAT and CDR2 FQNNGV come from the germline V gene. Trimming cost V 3 bases and J 5 bases; bases outside gene matches: 2. CDR3 protein: CASSFGLAETQYF. In nucleotides, the CDR3 is TGTGCCAGCAGCTTTGGACTAGCCGAGACCCAGTACTTC.

The chain couples TRBV30 to TRBJ2-3; D not resolved. Germline CDR1 and CDR2: GTSNPN and SVGIG (reference sequence). The CDR3 covers 16 residues. V lost 1 base and J lost 0, with 14 bases in between. The CDR3 DNA sequence: TGTGCCTGGAGTGCTCGGCTAGTAGCTAGCACAGATACGCAGTATTTT. Translated, it gives CAWSARLVASTDTQYF.

The genes are TRBV5-1 and TRBJ2-5; possible D gene TRBD1, 5 bases. The CDR3 covers 15 residues. V was trimmed by 0 bases and J by 5 bases, leaving 14 bases between them. Germline loops: CDR1 SGHRS, CDR2 YFSETQ. CDR3 nucleotides: TGCGCCAGCAGCTTGGAAAGGGGTATTGAGGAGACCCAGTACTTC. It translates to CASSLERGIEETQYF.

This clone has only one observation. The chain carries TRBV18 and TRBJ2-7; D is perhaps TRBD1 (6 bases). Germline CDR1 KGHSH, CDR2 LQKENI. The CDR3 totals 15 residues. Trimming cost V 5 bases and J 2 bases, with 16 bases left between them. The CDR3: CASSSRTDPTYEQYF. DNA of the CDR3: TGTGCCAGCTCATCACGGACAGACCCAACCTACGAGCAGTACTTC.

This sequence joins TRBV7-9 and TRBJ1-4; the D gene is possibly TRBD1 (5 bases). There are 18 residues in the CDR3. Per the germline V gene, CDR1 is SEHNR and CDR2 is FQNEAQ (reference sequence). Trimming took 3 bases from V and 1 from J, leaving 18 bases between them. CDR3 in amino acids: CASSFDLRTGVTNEKLFF. The CDR3 nucleotides are TGTGCCAGCAGCTTTGACTTGCGGACGGGGGTAACTAATGAAAAACTGTTTTTT.

This chain links TRBV11-2 with TRBJ2-2; 7 positions agree with TRBD2. The J segment lost 1 base and the V segment lost 7 bases, leaving 3 bases of the junction unmatched. CDR1 is SGHAT, CDR2 FQNNGV, per germline. This CDR3 comprises 14 residues. CDR3 nucleotide sequence: TGTGCCAGCACATCGGGGGGGAACACCGGGGAGCTGTTTTTT. Protein sequence: CASTSGGNTGELFF.

V gene TRBV19 combines with J gene TRBJ1-3; D uncertain. Trimming left V 8 bases short and J 0 bases short, with 8 bases between. The CDR3 spans 13 residues. Germline CDR1 is LNHDA and CDR2 is SQIVND (reference sequence). The CDR3: CASSETSGNTIYF. DNA of the CDR3: TGTGCCAGTTCAGAAACCTCTGGAAACACCATATATTTT.

The rearrangement uses TRBV27 and TRBJ2-2; D remains ambiguous. The CDR3 is made up of 16 amino acids. Germline V gene lookup returns CDR1 MNHEY and CDR2 SMNVEV (reference sequence). V lost 4 bases to trimming and J lost 3 bases, with 15 bases between them. The CDR3 sequence is CASSSPPSGHTGELFF. CDR3 coding DNA: TGTGCCAGCAGTTCCCCTCCCTCTGGGCACACCGGGGAGCTGTTTTTT.

V is TRBV13 and J is TRBJ2-7; possible D gene TRBD1, 6 bases. The CDR3 is 11 residues long. Germline CDR1 PRHDT, CDR2 FYEKMQ (reference sequence). V was shortened by 6 bases and J by 4 bases, with 7 bases between the two germline ends. The CDR3 protein is CASRTGYEQYF. The CDR3 bases are TGTGCCAGCAGAACAGGGTACGAGCAGTACTTC.

In this sample, this clone turned up once. This chain joins TRBV30 and TRBJ1-5, with D hard to call. Germline CDR1 and CDR2: GTSNPN and SVGIG (reference sequence). Trimming took 1 base from V and 3 from J, leaving 7 bases between them. This CDR3 region has 13 residues. CDR3 loop: CAWSGAYNQPQHF. The CDR3 DNA sequence: TGTGCCTGGAGTGGGGCATACAATCAGCCCCAGCATTTT.

The V gene is TRBV27, the J gene TRBJ1-2, with 7 bases aligning to TRBD1. V trimming: 5 bases; J trimming: 4 bases; junction bases outside the gene matches: 7. Germline loops: CDR1 MNHEY, CDR2 SMNVEV (reference sequence). The CDR3 loop spans 14 amino acids. CDR3 in amino acids: CASSPTGWGYGYTF. CDR3 sequence (DNA): TGTGCCAGCAGTCCGACAGGGTGGGGCTATGGCTACACCTTC.

The rearrangement uses TRBV5-8 and TRBJ1-1, with D possibly being TRBD1 (5 bases). V shed 2 bases and J shed 2 bases, with 7 bases lying between them. Germline lookup yields CDR1 SGHTS and CDR2 YDEGEE. The CDR3 has 13 amino acids. The CDR3 bases are TGTGCCAGCAGCTTTAGGGGAAACACTGAAGCTTTCTTT. Translating it yields CASSFRGNTEAFF.